These T cell receptor beta chains were read from a single sample in a study of blood T cell repertoires in COVID-19. Only in-frame clones appear in the TCRdb table, and some are missing; sequencing was by immunoSEQ multiplex PCR. The table includes some 190,000 clones, 70% to 80% detected once. Sequencing was carried out using PBMCs or T cells enriched from blood (not recorded which). These receptors were collected from a man in his 60s who had been exposed to COVID-19. The CDR3 runs from the conserved cysteine through the conserved F or W. D genes are given only for firm matches. Part of the rows lack a size; the others show once, few, many or a class for expanded clones.

cdr3_aa cdr3_nt j_call clone_size d_call v_call
CASSVDDRSSYEQYF TGTGCCAGCAGCGTAGACGACAGGAGCTCCTACGAGCAGTACTTC TRBJ2-7 once - TRBV9
CASSLVGQIPSSTQHF TGTGCCAGCAGCTTAGTTGGGCAGATCCCCTCGTCAACCCAGCATTTT TRBJ1-5 - - TRBV7-2
CASSARDYRYANTGELFF TGTGCCAGCAGTGCCCGGGACTACCGTTACGCGAACACCGGGGAGCTGTTTTTT TRBJ2-2 few TRBD2 TRBV6-1
CAISEREMRYYGYTF TGTGCCATCAGTGAGAGGGAGATGCGGTACTATGGCTACACCTTC TRBJ1-2 once - TRBV10-3
CASSSGLAGAYEQYF TGCGCCAGCAGCTCCGGACTAGCGGGGGCCTACGAGCAGTACTTC TRBJ2-7 - TRBD2 TRBV5-1
CASSAGQGYEQFF TGTGCCAGTAGTGCTGGTCAGGGGTATGAGCAGTTCTTC TRBJ2-1 - - TRBV19
CAWSRASGGLFTDTQYF TGTGCCTGGAGCCGCGCTAGCGGGGGGTTGTTCACAGATACGCAGTATTTT TRBJ2-3 - TRBD2 TRBV30
CASSLIGASTNEKLFF TGTGCCAGCAGCTTAATAGGGGCGTCAACTAATGAAAAACTGTTTTTT TRBJ1-4 - - TRBV7-8
CASSYAVSEQFF TGTGCCAGCAGTTACGCAGTAAGTGAGCAGTTCTTC TRBJ2-1 - - TRBV6-2/TRBV6-3
CASRSDLIQSLGETQYF TGTGCCAGCAGATCCGACTTAATTCAGAGTCTTGGAGAGACCCAGTACTTC TRBJ2-5 - - TRBV28